The following is a TCR beta chain sequence with its context. The antigen is unknown. Donors consisted of healthy bone marrow donors. The sample belongs to a study of cytomegalovirus exposure and HLA in healthy donors. Study-wide results and caveats: In a later analysis, HLA-associated TCR beta chains were more clonally expanded than equally common others.

The germline V and J ends were trimmed by 0 bases and 4 bases, with 11 bases remaining between them. The V gene's germline CDR1 is SGHDT and CDR2 YYEEEE. This CDR3 is built from 15 residues. PCR amplification relied on 60 Vbeta primers (plus 13 Jbeta primers). Clones were read by immunoSEQ multiplex PCR, and TCRdb kept only the in-frame ones, dropping some. The top ten clones hold about 1.8% of a sample with about 200,000 clones, 65% to 80% of them seen once. This receptor was taken from a man aged 50 to 60 in good health and CMV-seronegative. Specimen: PBMCs. The chain couples TRBV5-6 to TRBJ1-3, with D possibly being TRBD1 (5 bases). CDR3 region: CASSLDAGRGNTIYF. CDR3 in DNA: TGTGCCAGCAGCTTGGACGCGGGGCGAGGAAACACCATATATTTT.